A selection of T cell receptor beta chains follows, all from one sample in a study of cytomegalovirus exposure and HLA in healthy donors. Some clones are missing from TCRdb's copy, which holds only in-frame ones; the method was immunoSEQ multiplex PCR. The table shows roughly 120,000 clones, with less than 75% occurring only once. Source material: PBMCs. The receptor set was obtained from a middle-aged woman in good health and CMV-seronegative. The CDR3 runs from the conserved cysteine through the conserved F or W. The order of the fields is clone size, CDR3 length, V gene, J gene, CDR3 protein. Clone size is not always given. Where it is, it says once, few, many or a class for expanded clones.

clone size: -; CDR3 length: 15; V gene: TRBV9; J gene: TRBJ2-2; CDR3 protein: CASSGGQGWTGELFF
clone size: -; CDR3 length: 19; V gene: TRBV19; J gene: TRBJ2-5; CDR3 protein: CATQRRAATSGGQKETQYF
clone size: -; CDR3 length: 15; V gene: TRBV27; J gene: TRBJ1-6; CDR3 protein: CASSFSQGSNSPLHF
clone size: -; CDR3 length: 16; V gene: TRBV18; J gene: TRBJ1-2; CDR3 protein: CASSQDVSGRDYGYTF
clone size: -; CDR3 length: 17; V gene: TRBV18; J gene: TRBJ2-7; CDR3 protein: CASSPSLSGGEPYEQYF
clone size: few; CDR3 length: 13; V gene: TRBV2; J gene: TRBJ1-2; CDR3 protein: CASSDRVNYGYTF
clone size: -; CDR3 length: 13; V gene: TRBV6-1; J gene: TRBJ1-1; CDR3 protein: CASSPRGYTEAFF
clone size: -; CDR3 length: 13; V gene: TRBV7-3; J gene: TRBJ1-1; CDR3 protein: CASSGGPNTEAFF
clone size: -; CDR3 length: 15; V gene: TRBV5-6; J gene: TRBJ2-7; CDR3 protein: CASSNPPGQGPEQYF
clone size: -; CDR3 length: 14; V gene: TRBV6-6; J gene: TRBJ1-1; CDR3 protein: CASSYGGVKTEAFF
clone size: few; CDR3 length: 12; V gene: TRBV30; J gene: TRBJ1-3; CDR3 protein: CAGLGSGNTIYF
clone size: few; CDR3 length: 15; V gene: TRBV4-1; J gene: TRBJ2-7; CDR3 protein: CASSQEGQSSYEQYF
clone size: -; CDR3 length: 14; V gene: TRBV7-2; J gene: TRBJ2-7; CDR3 protein: CASSLVEGAYEQYF
clone size: -; CDR3 length: 9; V gene: TRBV29-1; J gene: TRBJ2-7; CDR3 protein: CSPGGEQYF
clone size: -; CDR3 length: 16; V gene: TRBV27; J gene: TRBJ2-3; CDR3 protein: CASSLSGSALTDTQYF
clone size: -; CDR3 length: 16; V gene: TRBV6-6; J gene: TRBJ2-5; CDR3 protein: CASGLAGWRYQETQYF
clone size: -; CDR3 length: 13; V gene: TRBV11-3; J gene: TRBJ2-1; CDR3 protein: CASSPGLHGEQFF
clone size: -; CDR3 length: 15; V gene: TRBV27; J gene: TRBJ1-2; CDR3 protein: CASSLLGVGTGGYTF
clone size: -; CDR3 length: 14; V gene: TRBV28; J gene: TRBJ2-7; CDR3 protein: CASSPDRVSYEQYF
clone size: once; CDR3 length: 16; V gene: TRBV25-1; J gene: TRBJ2-1; CDR3 protein: CASSDPSGGPYNEQFF
clone size: -; CDR3 length: 13; V gene: TRBV7-2; J gene: TRBJ1-2; CDR3 protein: CASSRDSYYGYTF
clone size: -; CDR3 length: 16; V gene: TRBV5-6; J gene: TRBJ2-3; CDR3 protein: CASSLRNGGSTDTQYF
clone size: -; CDR3 length: 14; V gene: TRBV5-4; J gene: TRBJ2-7; CDR3 protein: CASSADRSSYEQYF
clone size: few; CDR3 length: 15; V gene: TRBV5-1; J gene: TRBJ2-1; CDR3 protein: CASSLGLATSNEQFF
clone size: -; CDR3 length: 19; V gene: TRBV5-1; J gene: TRBJ1-6; CDR3 protein: CASSSTGGARSSYNSPLHF
clone size: many; CDR3 length: 16; V gene: TRBV4-2; J gene: TRBJ1-4; CDR3 protein: CASSQALTGRNEKLFF
clone size: -; CDR3 length: 13; V gene: TRBV6-5; J gene: TRBJ1-2; CDR3 protein: CASRGTGDRGYTF
clone size: many; CDR3 length: 15; V gene: TRBV7-2; J gene: TRBJ2-1; CDR3 protein: CASSYLGGLLGEQFF
clone size: few; CDR3 length: 14; V gene: TRBV5-1; J gene: TRBJ2-7; CDR3 protein: CASSWGQSPYEQYF
clone size: -; CDR3 length: 16; V gene: TRBV7-2; J gene: TRBJ2-1; CDR3 protein: CASSLYRTGRVGEQFF
clone size: -; CDR3 length: 15; V gene: TRBV7-7; J gene: TRBJ2-1; CDR3 protein: CASSPGTSGYNEQFF
clone size: -; CDR3 length: 15; V gene: TRBV19; J gene: TRBJ1-2; CDR3 protein: CASSREQGAYHGYTF
clone size: -; CDR3 length: 15; V gene: TRBV5-4; J gene: TRBJ2-3; CDR3 protein: CASSFIQGRTDTQYF
clone size: -; CDR3 length: 16; V gene: TRBV4-3; J gene: TRBJ1-3; CDR3 protein: CASSQDWSGDGNTIYF
clone size: -; CDR3 length: 13; V gene: TRBV19; J gene: TRBJ1-4; CDR3 protein: CASDAGYNEKLFF
clone size: -; CDR3 length: 15; V gene: TRBV5-1; J gene: TRBJ1-1; CDR3 protein: CASSLTLTENTEAFF
clone size: -; CDR3 length: 12; V gene: TRBV5-3; J gene: -; CDR3 protein: CARSSGGGEQYF
clone size: -; CDR3 length: 13; V gene: TRBV4-1; J gene: TRBJ1-2; CDR3 protein: CASSQGQGDGYTF
clone size: once; CDR3 length: 15; V gene: TRBV7-8; J gene: TRBJ2-1; CDR3 protein: CASSLVGSSYNEQFF
clone size: -; CDR3 length: 13; V gene: TRBV6-5; J gene: TRBJ1-4; CDR3 protein: CASSYRQGGKLFF
clone size: -; CDR3 length: 14; V gene: TRBV2; J gene: TRBJ2-7; CDR3 protein: CASSEWLAGGEQYF
clone size: -; CDR3 length: 14; V gene: TRBV6-5; J gene: TRBJ1-5; CDR3 protein: CASRRGTGNQPQHF
clone size: -; CDR3 length: 14; V gene: TRBV7-2; J gene: TRBJ1-1; CDR3 protein: CASSVNRGGTEAFF